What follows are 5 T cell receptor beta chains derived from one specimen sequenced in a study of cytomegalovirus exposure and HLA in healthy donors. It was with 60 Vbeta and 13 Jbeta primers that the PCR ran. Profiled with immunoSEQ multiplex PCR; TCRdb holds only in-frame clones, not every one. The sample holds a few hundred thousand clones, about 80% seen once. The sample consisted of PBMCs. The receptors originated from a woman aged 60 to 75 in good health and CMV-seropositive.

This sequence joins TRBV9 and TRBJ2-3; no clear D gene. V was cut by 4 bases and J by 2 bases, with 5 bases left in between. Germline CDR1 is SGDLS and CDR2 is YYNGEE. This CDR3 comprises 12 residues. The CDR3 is CASSLHTDTQYF. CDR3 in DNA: TGTGCCAGCAGCTTACACACAGATACGCAGTATTTT. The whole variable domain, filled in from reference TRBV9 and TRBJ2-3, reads DSGVTQTPKHLITATGQRVTLRCSPRSGDLSVYWYQQSLDQGLQFLIQYYNGEERAKGNILERFSAQQFPDLHSELNLSSLELGDSALYFCASSLHTDTQYFGPGTRLTVL.

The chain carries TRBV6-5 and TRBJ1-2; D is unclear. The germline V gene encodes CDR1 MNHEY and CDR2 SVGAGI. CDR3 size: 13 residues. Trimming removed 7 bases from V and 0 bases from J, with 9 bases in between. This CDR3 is CASTSAPNYGYTF. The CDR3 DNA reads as TGTGCCAGCACGAGTGCGCCTAACTATGGCTACACCTTC.

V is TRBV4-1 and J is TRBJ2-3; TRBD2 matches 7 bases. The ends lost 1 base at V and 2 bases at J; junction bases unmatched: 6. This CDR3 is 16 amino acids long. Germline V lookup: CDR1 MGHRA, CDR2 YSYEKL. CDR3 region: CASSQGAAGTTDTQYF. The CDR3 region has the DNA TGCGCCAGCAGCCAAGGAGCAGCGGGAACCACAGATACGCAGTATTTT.

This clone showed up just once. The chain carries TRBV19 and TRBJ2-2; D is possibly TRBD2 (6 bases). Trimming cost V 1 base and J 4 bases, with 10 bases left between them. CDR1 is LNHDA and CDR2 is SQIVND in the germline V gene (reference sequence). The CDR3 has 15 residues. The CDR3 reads CASSIAGAGTGELFF. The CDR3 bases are TGTGCCAGTAGTATAGCGGGAGCGGGCACCGGGGAGCTGTTTTTT. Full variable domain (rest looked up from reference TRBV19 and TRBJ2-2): DGGITQSPKYLFRKEGQNVTLSCEQNLNHDAMYWYRQDPGQGLRLIYYSQIVNDFQKGDIAEGYSVSREKKESFPLTVTSAQKNPTAFYLCASSIAGAGTGELFFGEGSRLTVL.

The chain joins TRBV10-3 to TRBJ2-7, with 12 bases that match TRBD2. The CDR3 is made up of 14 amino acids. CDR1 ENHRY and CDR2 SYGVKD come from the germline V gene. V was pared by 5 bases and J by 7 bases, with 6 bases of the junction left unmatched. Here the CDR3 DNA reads TGTGCCATCAGTCTAGCGGGAGGGCCGGGGGAGCAGTACTTC. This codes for CAISLAGGPGEQYF.